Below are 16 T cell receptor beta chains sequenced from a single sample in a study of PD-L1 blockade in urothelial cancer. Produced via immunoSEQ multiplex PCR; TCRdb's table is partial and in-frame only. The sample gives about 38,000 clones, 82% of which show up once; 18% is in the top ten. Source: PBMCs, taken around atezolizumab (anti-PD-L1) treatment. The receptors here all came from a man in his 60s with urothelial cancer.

This chain's CDR3 is CASSLNRARTGSDSYTF. The CDR3 DNA is TGTGCCAGCAGTCTCAATCGAGCCCGGACAGGGAGTGATAGCTACACCTTC. The chain joins TRBV28 to TRBJ1-2; 8 bases fit TRBD1. The CDR3 runs to 17 residues. CDR1 and CDR2 (germline): MDHEN, SYDVKM. Trimming cost V 5 bases and J 9 bases; bases outside gene matches: 20.

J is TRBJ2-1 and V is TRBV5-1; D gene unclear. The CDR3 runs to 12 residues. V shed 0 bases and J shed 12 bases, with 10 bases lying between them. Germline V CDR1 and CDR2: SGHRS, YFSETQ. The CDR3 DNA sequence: TGCGCCAGCAGCTTGGAGTCAGGCTGGCAGTTCTTC. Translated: CASSLESGWQFF.

The CDR3 nucleotides are TGTGCCAGCAGTCTACTAGGACCCAATGAGCAGTTCTTC. Its protein product is CASSLLGPNEQFF. V gene TRBV2 combines with J gene TRBJ2-1; possibly TRBD2 for D (5 bases). Looked up from germline, CDR1 is SNHLY and CDR2 is FYNNEI. The CDR3 contains 13 residues. V lost 5 bases to trimming and J lost 6 bases, with 11 bases between them. Based on the CDR3 plus reference TRBV2 and TRBJ2-1, the full variable domain is EPEVTQTPSHQVTQMGQEVILRCVPISNHLYFYWYRQILGQKVEFLVSFYNNEISEKSEIFDDQFSVERPDGSNFTLKIRSTKLEDSAMYFCASSLLGPNEQFFGPGTRLTVL.

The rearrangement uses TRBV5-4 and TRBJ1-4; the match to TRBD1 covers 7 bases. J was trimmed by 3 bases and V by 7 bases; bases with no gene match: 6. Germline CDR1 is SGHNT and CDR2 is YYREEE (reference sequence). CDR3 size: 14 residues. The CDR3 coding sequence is TGTGCCAGCCGCCGGACAGGAGCTAATGAAAAACTGTTTTTT. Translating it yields CASRRTGANEKLFF.

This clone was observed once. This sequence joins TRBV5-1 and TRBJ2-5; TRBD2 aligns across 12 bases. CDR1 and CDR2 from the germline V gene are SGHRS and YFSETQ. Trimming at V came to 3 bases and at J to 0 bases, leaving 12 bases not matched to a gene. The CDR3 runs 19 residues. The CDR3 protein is CASSSSPRLAGGYQETQYF. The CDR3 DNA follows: TGCGCCAGCAGCTCTAGCCCGAGGCTAGCGGGGGGGTACCAAGAGACCCAGTACTTC. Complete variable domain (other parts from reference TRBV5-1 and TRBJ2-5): KAGVTQTPRYLIKTRGQQVTLSCSPISGHRSVSWYQQTPGQGLQFLFEYFSETQRNKGNFPGRFSGRQFSNSRSEMNVSTLELGDSALYLCASSSSPRLAGGYQETQYFGPGTRLLVL.

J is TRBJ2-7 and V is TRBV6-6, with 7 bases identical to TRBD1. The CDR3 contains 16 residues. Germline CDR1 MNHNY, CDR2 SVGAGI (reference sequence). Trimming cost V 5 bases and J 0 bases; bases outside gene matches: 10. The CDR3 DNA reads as TGTGCCAGCAGTACTACACCGGGACAGTCCTCCTACGAGCAGTACTTC. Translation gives CASSTTPGQSSYEQYF.

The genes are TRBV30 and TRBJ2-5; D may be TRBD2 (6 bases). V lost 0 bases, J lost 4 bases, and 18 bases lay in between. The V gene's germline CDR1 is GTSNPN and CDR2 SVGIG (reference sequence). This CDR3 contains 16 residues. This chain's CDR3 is CAWSVGSRVGGETQYF. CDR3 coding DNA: TGTGCCTGGAGTGTGGGGTCCAGGGTGGGGGGAGAGACCCAGTACTTC. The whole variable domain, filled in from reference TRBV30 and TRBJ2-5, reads SQTIHQWPATLVQPVGSPLSLECTVEGTSNPNLYWYRQAAGRGLQLLFYSVGIGQISSEVPQNLSASRPQDRQFILSSKKLLLSDSGFYLCAWSVGSRVGGETQYFGPGTRLLVL.

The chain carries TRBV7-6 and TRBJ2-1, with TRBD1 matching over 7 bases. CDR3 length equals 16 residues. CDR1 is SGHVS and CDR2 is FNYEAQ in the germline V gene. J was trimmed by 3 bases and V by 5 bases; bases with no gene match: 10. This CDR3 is CASSLKPGTDYNEQFF. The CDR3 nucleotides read TGTGCCAGCAGCCTGAAACCCGGGACAGACTACAATGAGCAGTTCTTC.

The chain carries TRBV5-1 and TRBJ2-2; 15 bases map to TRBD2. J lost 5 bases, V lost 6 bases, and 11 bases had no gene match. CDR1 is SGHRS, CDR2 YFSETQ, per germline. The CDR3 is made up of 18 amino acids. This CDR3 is CASTPRTSGGAATGELFF. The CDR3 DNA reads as TGCGCCAGCACCCCCCGGACTAGCGGGGGGGCCGCGACCGGGGAGCTGTTTTTT.

The CDR3 is CASSFGQGYSPLHF. The CDR3 DNA sequence: TGTGCCAGCAGCTTTGGACAGGGGTATTCACCCCTCCACTTT. The chain uses TRBV7-9 and TRBJ1-6; 9 nucleotides agree with TRBD1. The V segment lost 3 bases and the J segment 8 bases; nucleotides outside the gene matches: 2. Germline CDR1 reads SEHNR; CDR2 reads FQNEAQ (reference sequence). CDR3 length: 14 amino acids.

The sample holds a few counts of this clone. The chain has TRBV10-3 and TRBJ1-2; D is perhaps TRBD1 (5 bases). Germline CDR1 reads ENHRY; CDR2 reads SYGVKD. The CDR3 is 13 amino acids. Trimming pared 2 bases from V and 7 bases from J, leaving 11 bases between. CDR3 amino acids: CAISEPGLSGYTF. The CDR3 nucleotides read TGTGCCATCAGTGAGCCGGGACTAAGTGGCTACACCTTC.

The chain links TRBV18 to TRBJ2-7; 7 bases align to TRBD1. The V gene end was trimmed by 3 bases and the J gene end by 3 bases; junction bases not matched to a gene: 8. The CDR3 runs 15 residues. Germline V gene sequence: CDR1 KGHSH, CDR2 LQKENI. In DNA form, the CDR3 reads TGTGCCAGCTCACCGGAACAGGGGCTGGGCTACGAGCAGTACTTC. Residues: CASSPEQGLGYEQYF.

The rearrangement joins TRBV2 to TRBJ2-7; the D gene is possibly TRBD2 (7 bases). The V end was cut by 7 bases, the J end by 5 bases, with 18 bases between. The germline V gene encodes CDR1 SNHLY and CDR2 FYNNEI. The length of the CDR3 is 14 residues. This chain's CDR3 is CASTPAGAQDEQYF. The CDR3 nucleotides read TGTGCCAGCACCCCCGCGGGGGCTCAGGACGAGCAGTACTTC.

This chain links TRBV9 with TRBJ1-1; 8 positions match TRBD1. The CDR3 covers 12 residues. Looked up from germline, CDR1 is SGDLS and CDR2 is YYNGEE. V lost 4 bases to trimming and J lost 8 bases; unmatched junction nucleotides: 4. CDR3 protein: CASSLRTGEAFF. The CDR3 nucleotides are TGTGCCAGCAGCTTACGGACAGGGGAAGCTTTCTTT.

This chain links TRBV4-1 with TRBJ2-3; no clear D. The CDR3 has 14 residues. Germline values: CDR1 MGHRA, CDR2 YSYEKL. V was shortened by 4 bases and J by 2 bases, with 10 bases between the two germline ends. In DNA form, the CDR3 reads TGCGCCAGCAGCCTCAATGGAGACACAGATACGCAGTATTTT. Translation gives CASSLNGDTDTQYF.

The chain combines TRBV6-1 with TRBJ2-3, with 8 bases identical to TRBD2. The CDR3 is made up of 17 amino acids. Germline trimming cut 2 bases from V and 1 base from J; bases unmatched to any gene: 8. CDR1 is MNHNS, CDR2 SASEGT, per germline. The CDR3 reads CASSETLTSVGTDTQYF. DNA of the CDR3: TGTGCCAGCAGTGAAACCTTGACTAGCGTAGGCACAGATACGCAGTATTTT.